This TCR beta chain stems from a study of molecular identifiers for immune sequencing clone quantification. General study points: Underestimated sizes of highly expanded clones could result from identical TCR molecules that share a barcode.

V lost 3 bases and J lost 1, with 13 bases in between. This CDR3 comprises 15 residues. As to this clonotype: Its antigen is unidentified.

It was with previously described methods and listed TCR primers that bulk TCR libraries were made. TCRdb fed the PCR reads into MiXCR, producing one record per CDR3 protein. The sample lists more than 85,000 distinct CDR3 sequences, approximately 40% occurring once. Naive CD8 T cells underwent sorting with the CD8+CD4-CCR7+CD45RA+ definition. This TCR derives from a human donor in good health. Some libraries in this study had Jurkat cell RNA spiked in. J is TRBJ2-7 and V is TRBV12-3 or TRBV12-4, with TRBD1 as a possible D gene (6 bases). The sample comprised naive CD8+ T cells from blood, with Jurkat cell RNA spiked in. The subset: FACS-sorted CD8+CD4-CCR7+CD45RA+ naive T cells. CDR3 protein: CASSFSTGRSYEQYF. The CDR3 nucleotides read TGTGCCAGCAGTTTTTCCACAGGGCGGTCCTACGAGCAGTACTTC.